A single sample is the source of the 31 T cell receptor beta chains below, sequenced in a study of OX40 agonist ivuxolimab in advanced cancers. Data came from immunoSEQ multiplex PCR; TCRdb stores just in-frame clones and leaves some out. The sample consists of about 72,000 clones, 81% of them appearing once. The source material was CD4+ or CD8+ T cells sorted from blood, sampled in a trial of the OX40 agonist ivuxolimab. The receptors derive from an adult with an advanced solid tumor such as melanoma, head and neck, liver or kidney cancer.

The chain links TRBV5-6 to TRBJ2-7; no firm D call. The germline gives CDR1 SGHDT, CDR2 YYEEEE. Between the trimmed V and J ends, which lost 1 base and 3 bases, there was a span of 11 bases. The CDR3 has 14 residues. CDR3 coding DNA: TGTGCCAGCAGCTTGCCTGGGCGGATCTACGAGCAGTACTTC. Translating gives CASSLPGRIYEQYF. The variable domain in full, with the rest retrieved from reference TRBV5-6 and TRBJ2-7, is DAGVTQSPTHLIKTRGQQVTLRCSPKSGHDTVSWYQQALGQGPQFIFQYYEEEERQRGNFPDRFSGHQFPNYSSELNVNALLLGDSALYLCASSLPGRIYEQYFGPGTRLTVT.

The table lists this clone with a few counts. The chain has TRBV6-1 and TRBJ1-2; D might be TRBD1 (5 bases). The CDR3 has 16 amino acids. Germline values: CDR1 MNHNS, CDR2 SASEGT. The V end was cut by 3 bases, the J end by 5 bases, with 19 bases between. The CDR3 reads CASSDGFGGAGYGYTF. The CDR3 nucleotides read TGTGCCAGCAGTGATGGGTTCGGAGGGGCGGGTTATGGCTACACCTTC.

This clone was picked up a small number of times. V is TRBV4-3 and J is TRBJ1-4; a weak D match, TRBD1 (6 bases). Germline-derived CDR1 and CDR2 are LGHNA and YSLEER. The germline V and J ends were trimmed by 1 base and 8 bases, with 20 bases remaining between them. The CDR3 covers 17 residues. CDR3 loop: CASSQVITGPPREKLFF. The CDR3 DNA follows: TGCGCCAGCAGCCAAGTCATAACAGGGCCCCCTCGAGAAAAACTGTTTTTT.

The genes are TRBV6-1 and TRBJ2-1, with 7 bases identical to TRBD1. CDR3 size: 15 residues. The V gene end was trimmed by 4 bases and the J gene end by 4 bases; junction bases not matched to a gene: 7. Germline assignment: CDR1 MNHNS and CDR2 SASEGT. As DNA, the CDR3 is TGTGCCAGCAGTGGACAGGGCAGGGGGTACAATGAGCAGTTCTTC. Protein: CASSGQGRGYNEQFF.

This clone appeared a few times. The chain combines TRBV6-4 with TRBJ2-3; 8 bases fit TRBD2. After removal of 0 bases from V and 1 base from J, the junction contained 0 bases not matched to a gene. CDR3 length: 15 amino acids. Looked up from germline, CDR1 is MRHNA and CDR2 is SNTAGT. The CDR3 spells CASSDSRGGTDTQYF. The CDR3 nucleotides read TGTGCCAGCAGTGACTCGCGGGGGGGCACAGATACGCAGTATTTT.

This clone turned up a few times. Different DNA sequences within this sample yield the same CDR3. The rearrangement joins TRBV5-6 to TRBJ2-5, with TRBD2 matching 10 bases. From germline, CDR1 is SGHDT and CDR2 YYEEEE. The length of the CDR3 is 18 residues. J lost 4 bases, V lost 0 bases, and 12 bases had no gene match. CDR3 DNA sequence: TGTGCCAGCAGCTTGGTGATAGCGGGAGGATACCCACGAGAGACCCAGTACTTC. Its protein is CASSLVIAGGYPRETQYF.

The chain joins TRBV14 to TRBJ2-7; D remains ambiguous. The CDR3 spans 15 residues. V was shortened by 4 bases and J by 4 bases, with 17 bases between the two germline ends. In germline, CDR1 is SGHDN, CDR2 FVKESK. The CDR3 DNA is TGTGCCAGCAGCCCCCTGCCCTCGGATGGTTACGAGCAGTACTTC. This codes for CASSPLPSDGYEQYF.

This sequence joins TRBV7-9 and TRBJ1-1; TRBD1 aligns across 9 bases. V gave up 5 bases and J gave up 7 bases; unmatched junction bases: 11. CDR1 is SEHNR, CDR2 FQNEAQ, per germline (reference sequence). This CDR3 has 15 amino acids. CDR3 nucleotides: TGTGCCAGCAGCACCTGGACAGGGGATAAGGATGAAGCTTTCTTT. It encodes CASSTWTGDKDEAFF.

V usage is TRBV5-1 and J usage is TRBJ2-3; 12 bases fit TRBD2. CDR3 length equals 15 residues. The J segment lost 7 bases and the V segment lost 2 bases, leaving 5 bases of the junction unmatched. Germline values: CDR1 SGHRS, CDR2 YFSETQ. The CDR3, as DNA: TGCGCCAGCAGCTTAGGGACTAGCGGGCCCTATACGCAGTATTTT. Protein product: CASSLGTSGPYTQYF. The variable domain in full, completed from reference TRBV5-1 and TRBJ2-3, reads KAGVTQTPRYLIKTRGQQVTLSCSPISGHRSVSWYQQTPGQGLQFLFEYFSETQRNKGNFPGRFSGRQFSNSRSEMNVSTLELGDSALYLCASSLGTSGPYTQYFGPGTRLTVL.

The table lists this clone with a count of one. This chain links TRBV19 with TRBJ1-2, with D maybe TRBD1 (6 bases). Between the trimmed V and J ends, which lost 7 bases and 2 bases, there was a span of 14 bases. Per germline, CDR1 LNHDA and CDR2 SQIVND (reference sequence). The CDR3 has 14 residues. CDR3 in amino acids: CASKGGIFNYGYTF. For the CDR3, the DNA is TGTGCCAGTAAAGGGGGTATTTTCAACTATGGCTACACCTTC.

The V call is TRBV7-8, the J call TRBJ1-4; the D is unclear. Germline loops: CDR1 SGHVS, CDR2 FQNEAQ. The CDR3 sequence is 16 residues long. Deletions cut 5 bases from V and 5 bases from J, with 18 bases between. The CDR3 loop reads CASSPRRDWGNEKLFF. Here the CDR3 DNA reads TGTGCCAGCAGCCCAAGACGCGACTGGGGAAATGAAAAACTGTTTTTT.

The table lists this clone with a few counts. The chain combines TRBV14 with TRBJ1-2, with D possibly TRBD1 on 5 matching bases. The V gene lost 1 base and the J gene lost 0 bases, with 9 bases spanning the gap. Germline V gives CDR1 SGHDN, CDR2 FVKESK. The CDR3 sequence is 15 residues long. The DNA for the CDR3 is TGTGCCAGCAGCCAAGCCAGGGAAGCTAACTATGGCTACACCTTC. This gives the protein CASSQAREANYGYTF. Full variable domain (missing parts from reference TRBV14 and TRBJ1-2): EAGVTQFPSHSVIEKGQTVTLRCDPISGHDNLYWYRRVMGKEIKFLLHFVKESKQDESGMPNNRFLAERTGGTYSTLKVQPAELEDSGVYFCASSQAREANYGYTFGSGTRLTVV.

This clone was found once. The CDR3, as DNA: TGTGCCACCAGCAGAGGCGGGGGGGGCGGAGGAAATCAGCCCCAGCATTTT. It specifies CATSRGGGGGGNQPQHF. The J gene is TRBJ1-5, the V gene TRBV15; D is possibly TRBD1 (6 bases). Between the trimmed V and J ends, which lost 1 base and 4 bases, there was a span of 17 bases. CDR1 and CDR2 (germline): LNHNV, YYDKDF (reference sequence). This CDR3 region has 17 residues.

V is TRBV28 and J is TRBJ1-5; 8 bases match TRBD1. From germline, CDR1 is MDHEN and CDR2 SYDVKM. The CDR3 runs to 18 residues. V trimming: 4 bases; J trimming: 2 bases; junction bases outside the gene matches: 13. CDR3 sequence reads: CASSYGQGTGWGNQPQHF. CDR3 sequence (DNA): TGTGCCAGCAGTTATGGACAGGGAACGGGGTGGGGCAATCAGCCCCAGCATTTT.

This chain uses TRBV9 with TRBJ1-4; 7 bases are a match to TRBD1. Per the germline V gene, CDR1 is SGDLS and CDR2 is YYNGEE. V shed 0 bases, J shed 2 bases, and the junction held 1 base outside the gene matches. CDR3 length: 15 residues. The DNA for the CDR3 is TGTGCCAGCAGCGTAGGGGACAGCACTAATGAAAAACTGTTTTTT. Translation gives CASSVGDSTNEKLFF.

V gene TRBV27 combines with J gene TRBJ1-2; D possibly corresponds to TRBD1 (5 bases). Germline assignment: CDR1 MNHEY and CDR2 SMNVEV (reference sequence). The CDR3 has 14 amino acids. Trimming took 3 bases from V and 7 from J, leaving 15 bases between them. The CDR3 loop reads CASSFGGLGFGYTF. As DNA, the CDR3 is TGTGCCAGCAGTTTTGGGGGTTTAGGATTTGGCTACACCTTC.

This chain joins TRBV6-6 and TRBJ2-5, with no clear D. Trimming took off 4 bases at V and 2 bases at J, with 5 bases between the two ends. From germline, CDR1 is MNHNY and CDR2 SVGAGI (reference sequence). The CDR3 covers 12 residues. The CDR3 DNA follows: TGTGCCAGCAGTTTGATACAAGAGACCCAGTACTTC. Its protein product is CASSLIQETQYF.

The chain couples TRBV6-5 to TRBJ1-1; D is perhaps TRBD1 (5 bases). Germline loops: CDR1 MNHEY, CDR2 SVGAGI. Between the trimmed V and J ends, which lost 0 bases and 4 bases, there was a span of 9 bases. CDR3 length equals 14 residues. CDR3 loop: CASSYSGGSTEAFF. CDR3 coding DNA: TGTGCCAGCAGTTACTCGGGGGGGAGCACTGAAGCTTTCTTT.

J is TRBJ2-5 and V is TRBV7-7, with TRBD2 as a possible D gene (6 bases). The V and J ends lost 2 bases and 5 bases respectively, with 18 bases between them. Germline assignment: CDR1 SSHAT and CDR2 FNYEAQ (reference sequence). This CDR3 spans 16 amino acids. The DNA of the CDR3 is TGTGCCAGCAGCTTACATCCCTCGGGAGAGGGGGAGACCCAGTACTTC. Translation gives CASSLHPSGEGETQYF. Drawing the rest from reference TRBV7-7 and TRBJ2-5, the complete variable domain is GAGVSQSPRYKVTKRGQDVTLRCDPISSHATLYWYQQALGQGPEFLTYFNYEAQPDKSGLPSDRFSAERPEGSISTLTIQRTEQRDSAMYRCASSLHPSGEGETQYFGPGTRLLVL.

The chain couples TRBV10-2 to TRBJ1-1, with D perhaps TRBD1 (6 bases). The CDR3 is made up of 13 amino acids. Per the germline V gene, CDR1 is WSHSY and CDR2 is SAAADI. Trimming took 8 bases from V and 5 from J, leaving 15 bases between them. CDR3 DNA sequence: TGCGCCAGCCGGGACAACCGGATGACTGAAGCTTTCTTT. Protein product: CASRDNRMTEAFF.

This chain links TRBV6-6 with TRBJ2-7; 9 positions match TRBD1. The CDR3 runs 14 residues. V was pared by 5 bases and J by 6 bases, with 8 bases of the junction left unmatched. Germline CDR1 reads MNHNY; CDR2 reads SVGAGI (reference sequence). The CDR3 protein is CASSLVGTGTEQYF. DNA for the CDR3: TGTGCCAGCAGTCTTGTAGGGACAGGGACCGAGCAGTACTTC.

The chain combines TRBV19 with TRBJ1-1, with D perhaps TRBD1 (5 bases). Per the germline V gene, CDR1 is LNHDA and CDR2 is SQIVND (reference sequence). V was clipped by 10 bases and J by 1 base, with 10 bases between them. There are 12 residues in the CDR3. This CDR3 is CAISDRNTEAFF. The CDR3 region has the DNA TGTGCCATTTCCGACAGGAACACTGAAGCTTTCTTT.

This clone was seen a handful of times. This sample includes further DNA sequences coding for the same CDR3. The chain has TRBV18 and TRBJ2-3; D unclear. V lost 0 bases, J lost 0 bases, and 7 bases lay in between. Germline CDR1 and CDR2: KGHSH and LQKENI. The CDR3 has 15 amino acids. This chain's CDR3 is CASSPPGRSTDTQYF. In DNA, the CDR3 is TGTGCCAGCTCACCACCGGGCAGGAGCACAGATACGCAGTATTTT. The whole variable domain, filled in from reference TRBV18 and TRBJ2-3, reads NAGVMQNPRHLVRRRGQEARLRCSPMKGHSHVYWYRQLPEEGLKFMVYLQKENIIDESGMPKERFSAEFPKEGPSILRIQQVVRGDSAAYFCASSPPGRSTDTQYFGPGTRLTVL.

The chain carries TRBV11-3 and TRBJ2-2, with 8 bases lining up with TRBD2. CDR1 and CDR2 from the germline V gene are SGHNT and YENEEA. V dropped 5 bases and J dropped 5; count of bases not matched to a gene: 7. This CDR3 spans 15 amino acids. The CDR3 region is CASSSSGVMTGELFF. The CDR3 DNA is TGTGCCAGCAGCAGTAGCGGGGTAATGACCGGGGAGCTGTTTTTT. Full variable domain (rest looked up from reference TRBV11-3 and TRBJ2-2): EAGVVQSPRYKIIEKKQPVAFWCNPISGHNTLYWYLQNLGQGPELLIRYENEEAVDDSQLPKDRFSAERLKGVDSTLKIQPAELGDSAVYLCASSSSGVMTGELFFGEGSRLTVL.

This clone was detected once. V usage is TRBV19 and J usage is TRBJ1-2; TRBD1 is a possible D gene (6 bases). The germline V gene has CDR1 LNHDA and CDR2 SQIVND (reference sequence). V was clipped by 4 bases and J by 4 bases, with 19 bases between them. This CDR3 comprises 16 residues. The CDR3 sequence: CASSTLRDKIIYGYTF. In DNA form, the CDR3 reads TGTGCCAGTAGTACCCTACGGGACAAAATTATCTATGGCTACACCTTC.

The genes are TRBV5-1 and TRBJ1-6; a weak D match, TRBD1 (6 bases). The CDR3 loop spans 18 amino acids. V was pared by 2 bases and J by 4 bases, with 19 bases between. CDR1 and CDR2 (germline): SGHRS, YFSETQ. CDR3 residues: CASSFTTQGIGYNSPLHF. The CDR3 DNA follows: TGCGCCAGCAGCTTTACCACGCAGGGGATAGGATATAATTCACCCCTCCACTTT.

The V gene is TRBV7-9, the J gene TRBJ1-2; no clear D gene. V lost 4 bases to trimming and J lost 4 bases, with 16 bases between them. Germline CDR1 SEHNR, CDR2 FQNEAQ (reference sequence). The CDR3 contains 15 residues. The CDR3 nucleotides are TGTGCCAGCAGCTCGGACGTAGGCGCTGGCTATGGCTACACCTTC. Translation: CASSSDVGAGYGYTF. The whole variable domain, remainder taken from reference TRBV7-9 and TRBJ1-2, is DTGVSQNPRHKITKRGQNVTFRCDPISEHNRLYWYRQTLGQGPEFLTYFQNEAQLEKSRLLSDRFSAERPKGSFSTLEIQRTEQGDSAMYLCASSSDVGAGYGYTFGSGTRLTVV.

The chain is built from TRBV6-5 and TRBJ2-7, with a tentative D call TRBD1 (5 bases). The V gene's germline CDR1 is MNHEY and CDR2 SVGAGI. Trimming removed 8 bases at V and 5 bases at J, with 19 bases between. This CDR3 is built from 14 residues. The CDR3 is CASAPRQSPDEQYF. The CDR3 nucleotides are TGTGCCAGCGCCCCTCGACAGAGTCCTGACGAGCAGTACTTC.

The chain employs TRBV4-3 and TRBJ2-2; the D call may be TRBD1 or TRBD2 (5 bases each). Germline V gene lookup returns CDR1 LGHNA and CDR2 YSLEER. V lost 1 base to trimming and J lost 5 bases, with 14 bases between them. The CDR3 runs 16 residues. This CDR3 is CASSQVEGSWTGELFF. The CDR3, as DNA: TGCGCCAGCAGCCAAGTCGAGGGGTCTTGGACCGGGGAGCTGTTTTTT.

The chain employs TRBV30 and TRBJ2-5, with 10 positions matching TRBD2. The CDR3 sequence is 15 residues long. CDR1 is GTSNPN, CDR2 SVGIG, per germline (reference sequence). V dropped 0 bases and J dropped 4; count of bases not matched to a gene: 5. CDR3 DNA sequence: TGTGCCTGGAGTGTAGGTAGCGGGAGGATAGAGACCCAGTACTTC. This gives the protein CAWSVGSGRIETQYF.

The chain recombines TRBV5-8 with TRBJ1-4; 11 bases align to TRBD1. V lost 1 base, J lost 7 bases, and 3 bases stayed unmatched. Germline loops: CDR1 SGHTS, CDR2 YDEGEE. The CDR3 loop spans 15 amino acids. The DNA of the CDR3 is TGTGCCAGCAGCTTGAGGACAGGGGGCGGTGAAAAACTGTTTTTT. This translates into CASSLRTGGGEKLFF.